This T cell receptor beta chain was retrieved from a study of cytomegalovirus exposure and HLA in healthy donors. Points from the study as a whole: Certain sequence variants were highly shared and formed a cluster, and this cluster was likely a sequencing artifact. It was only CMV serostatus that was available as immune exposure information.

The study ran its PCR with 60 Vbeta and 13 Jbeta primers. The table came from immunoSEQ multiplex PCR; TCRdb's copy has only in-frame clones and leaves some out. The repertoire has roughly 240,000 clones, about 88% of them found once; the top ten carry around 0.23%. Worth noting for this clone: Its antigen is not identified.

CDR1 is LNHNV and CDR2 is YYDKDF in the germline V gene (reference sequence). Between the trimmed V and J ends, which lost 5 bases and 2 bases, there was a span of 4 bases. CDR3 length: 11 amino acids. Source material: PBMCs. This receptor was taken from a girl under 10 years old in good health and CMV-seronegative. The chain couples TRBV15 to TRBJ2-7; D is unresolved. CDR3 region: CATSETYEQYF. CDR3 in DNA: TGTGCCACCAGCGAGACCTACGAGCAGTACTTC.